These T cell receptor beta chains were read from a single sample in a study of regulatory T cells in long-lasting Graves disease. Via MiXCR, TCRdb re-called the multiplex PCR reads, giving one row per CDR3 protein. The sample holds hundreds of thousands of distinct CDR3 sequences, approximately 15% seen once. These sequences were also reported in another study, on T cells in Graves' hyperthyroidism and ophthalmopathy.

Sequencing was performed on peripheral blood mononuclear cells (PBMCs), taken at new diagnosis, from a patient treated with antithyroid drugs. The receptors were gathered from a woman aged 25-40 years with Graves disease. CDR3s include the opening cysteine and the closing phenylalanine or tryptophan. The D gene is left open where the match is weak. Rows give clone size only sometimes, using once, few, many, or a class for an expanded clone.

cdr3_aa	cdr3_nt	cdr3_length	d_call	v_call	j_call	clone_size
CASSPLAADYNEQFF	TGCGCCAGCAGCCCTCTAGCGGCCGACTACAATGAGCAGTTCTTC	15	TRBD2	TRBV5-1	TRBJ2-1	few
CASSPLAGGADTQYF	TGTGCCAGCAGCCCCCTAGCGGGAGGTGCGGATACGCAGTATTTT	15	TRBD2	TRBV7-2	TRBJ2-3	few
CASSEGTVAIGNTIYF	TGTGCCAGCAGTGAAGGGACAGTAGCGATTGGAAACACCATATATTTT	16	-	TRBV2	TRBJ1-3	-
CASRPPGQGSETQYF	TGTGCCAGCCGACCCCCGGGACAGGGATCGGAGACCCAGTACTTC	15	TRBD1	TRBV6-1	TRBJ2-5	few
CASSQDPGHTGGDETQYF	TGTGCCAGCAGCCAAGATCCCGGGCATACAGGGGGCGACGAGACCCAGTACTTC	18	TRBD1	TRBV4-2	TRBJ2-5	few
CASSDRDRSSYNEQFF	TGTGCCAGCAGCGATCGGGACAGGAGCTCCTACAATGAGCAGTTCTTC	16	TRBD1	TRBV11-1	TRBJ2-1	many
CASSKAGNFVNEQFF	TGTGCCAGTAGTAAAGCGGGGAATTTTGTGAATGAGCAGTTCTTC	15	TRBD2	TRBV19	TRBJ2-1	-
CSARDLTVSTYEQYF	TGCAGTGCTAGAGATCTGACGGTCTCGACCTACGAGCAGTACTTC	15	-	TRBV20-1	TRBJ2-7	few
CASSTGQDNQPQHF	TGTGCCAGCAGTACTGGACAGGACAATCAGCCCCAGCATTTT	14	TRBD1	TRBV28	TRBJ1-5	-
CATPSPGGDYGYTF	TGTGCCACCCCCAGCCCGGGGGGAGACTATGGCTACACCTTC	14	-	TRBV19	TRBJ1-2	-
CSEGQPQHF	TGCAGCGAGGGGCAGCCCCAGCATTTT	9	-	TRBV29-1	TRBJ1-5	few
CASSLRESVGQKLFF	TGTGCCAGCAGTTTAAGGGAGAGCGTGGGTCAAAAACTGTTTTTT	15	-	TRBV27	TRBJ1-4	few
CASSQEGLPYNEQFF	TGTGCCAGCAGCCAAGAGGGACTCCCATACAATGAGCAGTTCTTC	15	-	TRBV3-1	TRBJ2-1	few
CASRTDGLNEQFF	TGTGCCAGCAGAACGGACGGATTGAATGAGCAGTTCTTC	13	-	TRBV6-1	TRBJ2-1	-
CASFRGLGTEAFF	TGTGCCAGCTTCCGGGGTCTCGGCACTGAAGCTTTCTTT	13	-	TRBV28	TRBJ1-1	many
CASRTGTSGRAFF	TGTGCCAGCAGGACCGGGACATCAGGACGGGCTTTCTTT	13	-	TRBV12-3/TRBV12-4	TRBJ1-1	many
CASSRTGHNTGELFF	TGTGCCAGCAGCAGAACGGGACACAACACCGGGGAGCTGTTTTTT	15	-	TRBV5-6	TRBJ2-2	few
CSVGSGFKDGYTF	TGCAGCGTTGGGTCGGGATTCAAGGATGGCTACACCTTC	13	-	TRBV29-1	TRBJ1-2	many
CASAERALNTGELFF	TGTGCCAGCGCAGAAAGGGCCCTGAACACCGGGGAGCTGTTTTTT	15	-	TRBV9	TRBJ2-2	-
CASSERGQGTDTQYF	TGTGCCAGCAGTGAAAGGGGACAGGGCACAGATACGCAGTATTTT	15	TRBD1	TRBV2	TRBJ2-3	many
CASSFSGTGMSGELFF	TGTGCCAGCAGCTTCTCCGGGACAGGGATGTCTGGGGAGCTGTTTTTT	16	TRBD1	TRBV7-3	TRBJ2-2	many
CASTKGTVVRGLDQPQHF	TGTGCTAGCACCAAAGGAACGGTAGTCAGGGGGCTTGATCAGCCCCAGCATTTT	18	TRBD1	TRBV7-7	TRBJ1-5	-
CASSDEAGIYEQYF	TGTGCCAGCAGTGACGAGGCGGGAATCTACGAGCAGTACTTC	14	-	TRBV12-3/TRBV12-4	TRBJ2-7	many
CASSNSGTGNTGELFF	TGCGCCAGCAGCAACTCCGGGACAGGCAACACCGGGGAGCTGTTTTTT	16	TRBD1	TRBV5-1	TRBJ2-2	-
CAWSVKGNNSPLHF	TGTGCCTGGAGTGTAAAGGGTAATAATTCACCCCTCCACTTT	14	-	TRBV30	TRBJ1-6	-
CSASRTAGRDSPLHF	TGCAGTGCTAGCCGAACGGCAGGGAGGGATTCACCCCTCCACTTT	15	-	TRBV20-1	TRBJ1-6	-
CATSRENSPLHF	TGTGCCACCAGCAGAGAGAATTCACCCCTCCACTTT	12	-	TRBV15	TRBJ1-6	many
CASSFQTLAGGVTEQFF	TGTGCCAGCAGCTTTCAAACCTTAGCGGGAGGAGTCACTGAGCAGTTCTTC	17	TRBD2	TRBV7-8	TRBJ2-1	few
CASSLKQGSKAQHF	TGTGCCAGCAGTTTAAAACAGGGGAGTAAGGCCCAGCATTTT	14	TRBD1	TRBV27	TRBJ1-5	many
CASSLARTSVQETQYF	TGCGCCAGCAGCTTGGCAAGGACTAGCGTCCAAGAGACCCAGTACTTC	16	TRBD2	TRBV5-1	TRBJ2-5	few
CASSVMGRGSPQHF	TGTGCCAGCAGCGTCATGGGACGGGGGTCGCCCCAGCATTTT	14	-	TRBV9	TRBJ1-5	-
CASSLKAGSYNSPLHF	TGCGCCAGCAGCTTGAAGGCGGGCTCCTATAATTCACCCCTCCACTTT	16	-	TRBV5-1	TRBJ1-6	few
CASSLGTGQVHEQYF	TGCGCCAGCAGCTTGGGCACGGGACAGGTACACGAGCAGTACTTC	15	TRBD1	TRBV5-1	TRBJ2-7	many
CAISGGDYEQYF	TGTGCCATCAGTGGGGGAGACTACGAGCAGTACTTC	12	-	TRBV10-3	TRBJ2-7	few
CASSSFRGEETQYF	TGCGCCAGCAGCTCCTTCAGGGGAGAAGAGACCCAGTACTTC	14	-	TRBV5-1	TRBJ2-5	many
CASGPTGGLREQYF	TGTGCTAGTGGTCCAACAGGGGGCTTGAGAGAGCAGTACTTC	14	TRBD1	TRBV12-5	TRBJ2-7	few
CASSSGAGPLSYNEQFF	TGTGCCAGCAGTTCAGGGGCGGGTCCTCTTTCCTACAATGAGCAGTTCTTC	17	-	TRBV27	TRBJ2-1	-
CASSLATARGEAFF	TGTGCCAGCAGCTTAGCTACAGCTCGCGGAGAAGCTTTCTTT	14	-	TRBV11-1	TRBJ1-1	many
CASSLVGFRQETQYF	TGTGCTAGCAGCTTAGTGGGATTTCGTCAAGAGACCCAGTACTTC	15	-	TRBV7-7	TRBJ2-5	few
CASSSGSGHYEQYF	TGTGCCAGCAGCTCAGGGAGCGGCCACTACGAGCAGTACTTC	14	-	TRBV9	TRBJ2-7	few
CAVGGDSAAFF	TGTGCCGTTGGGGGGGACAGTGCAGCTTTCTTT	11	TRBD1	TRBV6-1	TRBJ1-1	many
CASSFPPGLVNRELAAKNIQYF	TGTGCCAGCAGCTTCCCCCCTGGTCTCGTTAACAGGGAATTAGCAGCCAAAAACATTCAGTACTTC	22	-	TRBV7-2	TRBJ2-4	-
CASSLLDLNTEAFF	TGTGCCAGCAGTTTACTGGACTTGAACACTGAAGCTTTCTTT	14	-	TRBV27	TRBJ1-1	few
CASSLSRQGNTEAFF	TGTGCCAGCAGTTTATCGCGACAGGGGAACACTGAAGCTTTCTTT	15	TRBD1	TRBV27	TRBJ1-1	few
CASSQPQGTGVGYTF	TGTGCCAGCAGCCAACCTCAAGGGACAGGGGTCGGCTACACCTTC	15	TRBD1	TRBV7-2	TRBJ1-2	many
CASSLRDRDPYEQYF	TGTGCCAGCAGTCTCCGGGACAGGGATCCCTACGAGCAGTACTTC	15	TRBD1	TRBV12-3/TRBV12-4	TRBJ2-7	few
CASSPWATSGNTIYF	TGTGCCAGCAGCCCCTGGGCGACCTCTGGAAACACCATATATTTT	15	-	TRBV9	TRBJ1-3	few
CASSVDDRIDQPQHF	TGTGCCAGCAGCGTGGATGACAGGATAGATCAGCCCCAGCATTTT	15	-	TRBV9	TRBJ1-5	many
CSARHLAGLSYEQYF	TGCAGTGCTAGGCATTTGGCAGGGTTGTCCTACGAGCAGTACTTC	15	-	TRBV20-1	TRBJ2-7	many
CASSSIRGQSTDTQYF	TGTGCCAGCAGCTCCATAAGGGGACAGAGCACAGATACGCAGTATTTT	16	TRBD1	TRBV5-5	TRBJ2-3	-
CASSSSRSSSAYTEAFF	TGTGCCAGCAGTTCATCAAGATCGAGCTCGGCGTACACTGAAGCTTTCTTT	17	-	TRBV27	TRBJ1-1	few
CASSRAVGTGPYEQYF	TGTGCCAGCAGCCGAGCGGTCGGGACAGGACCCTACGAGCAGTACTTC	16	TRBD1	TRBV7-9	TRBJ2-7	-
CASSLTRESYNEQFF	TGTGCCAGCAGCCTCACCCGGGAGTCCTACAATGAGCAGTTCTTC	15	-	TRBV6-4	TRBJ2-1	-
CASSFSTNTEAFF	TGTGCCAGCAGCTTTTCCACGAACACTGAAGCTTTCTTT	13	-	TRBV28	TRBJ1-1	many
CASSLEGDAYNEQFF	TGTGCCAGCAGTCTTGAGGGAGATGCCTACAATGAGCAGTTCTTC	15	-	TRBV6-1	TRBJ2-1	many
CASSYMNQPQHF	TGTGCCAGCAGTTACATGAATCAGCCCCAGCATTTT	12	-	TRBV12-3/TRBV12-4	TRBJ1-5	many
CASSSPAFGTDDYEQYF	TGTGCCAGCAGTTCCCCTGCGTTCGGGACGGATGACTACGAGCAGTACTTC	17	-	TRBV6-9	TRBJ2-7	-
CASSLWRGRGGDTQYF	TGTGCCAGCAGTTTATGGCGCGGGAGGGGAGGGGATACGCAGTATTTT	16	TRBD2	TRBV28	TRBJ2-3	many
CASSTQAEGTEAFF	TGTGCCAGTAGTACGCAAGCCGAAGGCACTGAAGCTTTCTTT	14	-	TRBV19	TRBJ1-1	many
CASSVLASQYQETQYF	TGCGCCAGCAGCGTACTAGCGTCTCAATACCAAGAGACCCAGTACTTC	16	TRBD2	TRBV5-1	TRBJ2-5	-